This TCR beta chain was sequenced during a study of blood T cell repertoires in COVID-19. Study information: Samples taken during acute and convalescent COVID-19 were collected in the United States, Italy and Spain. PBMCs, B-cell-depleted T cells, or T cells were the source of the cDNA or gDNA that made up the material.

This CDR3 has 13 residues. The germline V gene encodes CDR1 MNHNY and CDR2 SVGAGI (reference sequence). V was clipped by 7 bases and J by 8 bases, with 17 bases between them. Per the study methods: By means of reference gene primer amplification, nucleated cell counts were estimated. The data were produced by immunoSEQ multiplex PCR, yet TCRdb's version contains in-frame clones alone and is incomplete. V and J calls and clone size are copied from that table; D and trimming were computed from the DNA. The sample consists of approximately 72,000 clones, around nine tenths of them appearing once. V gene TRBV6-6 combines with J gene TRBJ1-2; D is possibly TRBD1 (5 bases). This clonotype was sampled from a woman in her fifties or sixties with acute or convalescent COVID-19. Sequencing input: peripheral blood. CDR3: CASTGAGVDGYTF. The DNA of the CDR3 is TGTGCCAGCACTGGGGCGGGGGTCGACGGCTACACCTTC.